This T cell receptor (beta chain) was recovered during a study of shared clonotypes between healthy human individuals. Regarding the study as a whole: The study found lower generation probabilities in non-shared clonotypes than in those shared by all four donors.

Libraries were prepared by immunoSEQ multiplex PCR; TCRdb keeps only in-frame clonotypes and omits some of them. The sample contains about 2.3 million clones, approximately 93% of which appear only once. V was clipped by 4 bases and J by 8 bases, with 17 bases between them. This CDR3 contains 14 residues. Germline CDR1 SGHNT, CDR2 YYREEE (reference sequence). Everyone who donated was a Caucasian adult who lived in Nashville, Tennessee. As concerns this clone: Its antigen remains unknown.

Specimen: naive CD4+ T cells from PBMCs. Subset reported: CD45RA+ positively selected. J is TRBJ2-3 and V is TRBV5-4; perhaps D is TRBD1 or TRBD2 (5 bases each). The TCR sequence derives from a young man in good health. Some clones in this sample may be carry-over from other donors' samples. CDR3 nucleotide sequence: TGTGCCAGCAGCCCCGGGACCGGCACCGGTACGCAGTATTTT. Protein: CASSPGTGTGTQYF.